Shown below are 18 T cell receptor beta chains from a single sample sequenced in a study of T-cell reconstitution after alpha-beta-depleted transplantation in children. Unique molecular identifiers were built into the TCRbeta library. One entry per CDR3 protein, called by TCRdb with MiXCR from the PCR reads. The data contain fewer than 120,000 distinct CDR3 sequences, over 9% of them singletons. The sequences come from PBMCs from the stem cell graft donor, collected from the stem cell graft. These receptors were taken from a human donor who donated a stem cell graft to a child with acute lymphoblastic leukemia.

Many counts were recorded for this clonotype. The J gene is TRBJ1-2, the V gene TRBV5-1; 8 bases map to TRBD1. Looked up from germline, CDR1 is SGHRS and CDR2 is YFSETQ. The CDR3 is 14 amino acids. Losses at the gene ends were 2 bases for V and 8 bases for J; bases not matched to a gene: 8. CDR3: CASSLQGDVDGYTF. The CDR3 DNA follows: TGCGCCAGCAGCTTACAGGGGGACGTAGACGGCTACACCTTC.

This clonotype was recorded at least ten times. The rearrangement joins TRBV5-1 to TRBJ2-1; D might be TRBD1 (6 bases). The CDR3 totals 15 residues. V shed 1 base and J shed 8 bases, with 16 bases lying between them. Germline V gene lookup returns CDR1 SGHRS and CDR2 YFSETQ. DNA of the CDR3: TGCGCCAGCAGCTTGATATCGGCAGGGGCGGATGAGCAGTTCTTC. This codes for CASSLISAGADEQFF.

This clonotype was observed many times. The chain joins TRBV20-1 to TRBJ2-2; 8 nucleotides align to TRBD1. The CDR3 is 15 residues long. With 6 bases clipped from V and 4 bases from J, the junction kept 10 bases outside the gene matches. CDR1 DFQATT and CDR2 SNEGSKA come from the germline V gene (reference sequence). CDR3 nucleotides: TGCAGTGCCCCTCCCCTTACAGGGGGCACCGGGGAGCTGTTTTTT. Translation gives CSAPPLTGGTGELFF.

This clonotype was observed a handful of times. The V and J genes are TRBV12-5 and TRBJ2-5; 12 bases fit TRBD2. Trimming at V came to 5 bases and at J to 5 bases, leaving 12 bases not matched to a gene. The CDR3 has 17 amino acids. The germline gives CDR1 LGHNT, CDR2 FRNRAP. In DNA form, the CDR3 reads TGTGCTAGTGGTCCCGGACTAGCGGGGCTCAATAGGGAGACCCAGTACTTC. Amino acids: CASGPGLAGLNRETQYF.

This clonotype has a count of ten or more. The chain joins TRBV27 to TRBJ1-1; the D gene is possibly TRBD1 (6 bases). V lost 3 bases and J 0 bases, leaving 11 bases between the germline ends. Germline CDR1 reads MNHEY; CDR2 reads SMNVEV (reference sequence). The length of the CDR3 is 15 residues. Written as DNA, the CDR3 is TGTGCCAGCAGTTTCGGGGGCGCACTGAACACTGAAGCTTTCTTT. It translates to CASSFGGALNTEAFF.

V gene TRBV5-1 combines with J gene TRBJ2-1; possibly TRBD1 for D (6 bases). V was shortened by 7 bases and J by 4 bases, with 15 bases between the two germline ends. This CDR3 region has 14 residues. Per germline, CDR1 SGHRS and CDR2 YFSETQ. The CDR3 spells CASHRAGEYNEQFF. The CDR3 DNA reads as TGCGCCAGCCATAGGGCAGGGGAGTACAATGAGCAGTTCTTC. Supplemented by reference TRBV5-1 and TRBJ2-1, the full variable domain reads KAGVTQTPRYLIKTRGQQVTLSCSPISGHRSVSWYQQTPGQGLQFLFEYFSETQRNKGNFPGRFSGRQFSNSRSEMNVSTLELGDSALYLCASHRAGEYNEQFFGPGTRLTVL.

In its sample, this clonotype was seen many times. The chain employs TRBV12-3 or TRBV12-4 and TRBJ1-1; 8 nucleotides match TRBD1. V gave up 7 bases and J gave up 5 bases; unmatched junction bases: 6. The CDR3 runs to 13 residues. This CDR3 is CASTPGQGTEAFF. For the CDR3, the DNA is TGTGCCAGCACCCCCGGACAGGGAACTGAAGCTTTCTTT.

Concerning this clonotype itself: A much more abundant neighbour one base away suggests this may be a read error. The chain has TRBV5-4 and TRBJ1-2; a weak D match, TRBD1 (6 bases). This CDR3 comprises 12 residues. V gave up 5 bases and J gave up 9 bases, with 14 bases separating them. Germline V gene lookup returns CDR1 SGHNT and CDR2 YYREEE (reference sequence). The DNA for the CDR3 is TGTGCCAGCAGTTATGGACAGTATTGCTACACCTTC. Translation gives CASSYGQYCYTF.

This chain links TRBV7-3 with TRBJ2-6, with 9 bases matching TRBD1. Germline trimming cut 5 bases from V and 2 bases from J; bases unmatched to any gene: 10. The CDR3 contains 18 residues. Germline CDR1 is SGHTA and CDR2 is FQGTGA. The CDR3 sequence is CASSASGTGWPGANVLTF. In nucleotides, the CDR3 is TGTGCCAGCAGCGCCTCCGGGACAGGGTGGCCTGGGGCCAACGTCCTGACTTTC.

In its sample, this clonotype was seen many times. J is TRBJ1-4 and V is TRBV12-3 or TRBV12-4; D is undetermined. Trimming shortened V by 4 bases and J by 4 bases, and 10 bases separated the two germline ends. The CDR3 length is 14 residues. In DNA, the CDR3 is TGTGCCAGCAGTTCCTCTTGGGATAATGAAAAACTGTTTTTT. It yields the protein CASSSSWDNEKLFF.

This clonotype appeared many times. The V call is TRBV7-8, the J call TRBJ2-1; 14 nucleotides line up with TRBD2. V lost 5 bases to trimming and J lost 3 bases; unmatched junction nucleotides: 0. Germline V gene sequence: CDR1 SGHVS, CDR2 FQNEAQ. This CDR3 contains 15 residues. In DNA, the CDR3 is TGTGCCAGCAGCGGGACTAGCGGGGGCTACAATGAGCAGTTCTTC. It is translated as CASSGTSGGYNEQFF.

This clonotype has at least ten counts. This chain links TRBV20-1 with TRBJ1-2; no firm D call. The CDR3 runs to 14 residues. Trimming removed 2 bases at V and 2 bases at J, with 12 bases between. CDR1 is DFQATT, CDR2 SNEGSKA, per germline (reference sequence). The chain's CDR3 is CSARPRLNNYGYTF. For the CDR3, the DNA is TGCAGTGCTAGACCCCGCCTGAACAACTATGGCTACACCTTC.

This clonotype has ten or more counts. The rearrangement links TRBV20-1 to TRBJ1-2; D perhaps matches TRBD1 (6 bases). Germline loops: CDR1 DFQATT, CDR2 SNEGSKA (reference sequence). This CDR3 is 12 amino acids long. Trimming pared 3 bases from V and 8 bases from J, leaving 13 bases between. The chain's CDR3 is CSASWGLSGYTF. CDR3 coding DNA: TGCAGTGCTAGTTGGGGGCTAAGCGGCTACACCTTC.

This clonotype showed up many times. The V and J genes are TRBV5-5 and TRBJ1-4, with D possibly TRBD1 on 5 matching bases. Deletions cut 0 bases from V and 8 bases from J, with 11 bases between. CDR3 size: 14 residues. Germline V gene lookup returns CDR1 SGHKS and CDR2 YYEKEE (reference sequence). The CDR3 DNA is TGTGCCAGCAGCTTGGAGAGGGGATACGAAAAACTGTTTTTT. Its protein is CASSLERGYEKLFF.

This clonotype was observed at least ten times. The rearrangement links TRBV4-3 to TRBJ2-7; the D gene is possibly TRBD2 (5 bases). The CDR3 contains 14 residues. The ends were cut back, 5 bases at V and 0 bases at J, with 11 bases in the middle. The V gene's germline CDR1 is LGHNA and CDR2 YSLEER. The CDR3 region is CASSWRQSSYEQYF. The CDR3 bases are TGCGCCAGCAGCTGGAGGCAGAGCTCCTACGAGCAGTACTTC.

About this clonotype: A much larger clone differs from this one at a single base, so this may be a read error. This chain links TRBV7-9 with TRBJ2-6; no firm D call. The germline V and J ends were trimmed by 4 bases and 1 base, with 11 bases remaining between them. This CDR3 is 16 amino acids long. The germline V gene encodes CDR1 SEHNR and CDR2 FQNEAQ (reference sequence). CDR3 protein: CASSSSLGSGANVLTF. CDR3 DNA: TGTGCCAGCAGCTCATCTTTAGGTTCTGGGGCCAACGTCCTGACTTTC. Filled out from reference TRBV7-9 and TRBJ2-6, the complete variable domain reads DTGVSQNPRHKITKRGQNVTFRCDPISEHNRLYWYRQTLGQGPEFLTYFQNEAQLEKSRLLSDRFSAERPKGSFSTLEIQRTEQGDSAMYLCASSSSLGSGANVLTFGAGSRLTVL.

In its sample, this clonotype was seen many times. The gene calls are TRBV4-1 and TRBJ2-3; 10 nucleotides align to TRBD1. The CDR3 extends over 16 amino acids. Germline loops: CDR1 MGHRA, CDR2 YSYEKL. Trimming at V came to 3 bases and at J to 4 bases, leaving 7 bases not matched to a gene. This CDR3 is CASSHPETGGSDTQYF. The CDR3 DNA is TGCGCCAGCAGCCATCCTGAGACAGGGGGCTCAGATACGCAGTATTTT.

This clonotype was seen more than once but under ten times. J is TRBJ2-7 and V is TRBV12-3 or TRBV12-4, with D perhaps TRBD1 or TRBD2 (7 bases each). The CDR3 loop spans 19 amino acids. Trimming pared 3 bases from V and 0 bases from J, leaving 24 bases between. In nucleotides, the CDR3 is TGTGCCAGCAGTTTTCGGGGTTCACGCAGGGGGGGGGGCTCCTACGAGCAGTACTTC. As protein: CASSFRGSRRGGGSYEQYF.